The present T cell receptor (beta chain) was sequenced within a study of T cells after yellow fever vaccination. General study findings and limits: Secondary responses were weaker yet peaked faster, day 5 versus 15. Clones that expanded after primary vaccination mostly reappeared after the booster (roughly 96% CD4, 70% to 90% CD8).

Production of TCR cDNA was by 5'RACE template switching, which also added a universal primer site and UMIs. TCRdb recomputed calls from the 5' RACE reads with MiXCR, one row per CDR3 protein. The sample has some 110,000 distinct CDR3 sequences, around 6.7% seen once. CDR3 size: 19 residues. This clonotype was recorded many times. No antigen is known for it. The rearrangement joins TRBV21-1 to TRBJ2-3; the table's D call, TRBD1, was not checked against the DNA. TRBV21-1 is a pseudogene. The receptor comes from a man aged 18 to 29 who received the YFV17D yellow fever vaccine. The material sequenced was CD4+ T cells sorted from PBMCs, taken more than 35 days after the first yellow fever vaccination. The DNA for the CDR3 is TGTGCCAGCAGCAGACGGGCCCCAGGGAACAGGACTAGCACAGATACGCAGTATTTT. Amino acids: CASSRRAPGNRTSTDTQYF.